A single sample gave rise to the 30 T cell receptor beta chains below, sequenced in a study of T-cell reconstitution after alpha-beta-depleted transplantation in children. Preparation of the TCRbeta library used unique molecular identifiers. TCRdb reprocessed the PCR reads with MiXCR, giving one entry per CDR3 protein. The table has about 440,000 distinct CDR3 sequences, about 45% seen once. This specimen was PBMCs, taken before TCRalphabeta/CD19-depleted stem cell transplant. The receptors were sampled from a girl aged 2-10 years with aplastic anemia, due to receive a stem cell transplant.

This clonotype came up a few times. The CDR3 region has the DNA TGTGCCAGCAGTCAAGAGTACACTGAAGCTTTCTTT. Protein sequence: CASSQEYTEAFF. The chain couples TRBV7-8 to TRBJ1-1; no firm D call. Trimming took 6 bases from V and 3 from J, leaving 8 bases between them. The length of the CDR3 is 12 residues. Germline V gene lookup returns CDR1 SGHVS and CDR2 FQNEAQ.

This rearrangement joins TRBV5-1 to TRBJ2-5; D is unresolved. The CDR3 loop spans 13 amino acids. V was cut by 3 bases and J by 5 bases, with 11 bases left in between. Germline V lookup: CDR1 SGHRS, CDR2 YFSETQ. This chain's CDR3 is CASSSSQLETQYF. CDR3 in DNA: TGCGCCAGCAGCTCGTCCCAGCTGGAGACCCAGTACTTC.

The V call is TRBV5-1, the J call TRBJ2-7; 9 bases line up with TRBD1. The CDR3 covers 14 residues. Germline CDR1 reads SGHRS; CDR2 reads YFSETQ. V shed 4 bases and J 4 bases; nucleotides not matched to a gene: 6. CDR3 amino acids: CASSPRQGGYEQYF. The CDR3 DNA reads TGCGCCAGCAGCCCCCGACAGGGGGGTTACGAGCAGTACTTC.

This sequence joins TRBV9 and TRBJ2-1; 12 positions match TRBD2. Trimming at V came to 3 bases and at J to 4 bases, leaving 2 bases not matched to a gene. The CDR3 sequence is 15 residues long. Germline V lookup: CDR1 SGDLS, CDR2 YYNGEE. In DNA, the CDR3 is TGTGCCAGCAGCGAAACTAGCGGGGGGTACAATGAGCAGTTCTTC. This sequence encodes CASSETSGGYNEQFF.

Many counts were recorded for this clonotype. This chain connects TRBV5-1 to TRBJ2-3; D call uncertain. This CDR3 is 12 amino acids long. Germline CDR1 is SGHRS and CDR2 is YFSETQ. Trimming stripped 1 base from V and 5 bases from J, with 5 bases between. CDR3 sequence: CASSLTEDTQYF. Written as DNA, the CDR3 is TGCGCCAGCAGCTTGACGGAAGATACGCAGTATTTT.

Turning to this clonotype: This CDR3 fails to terminate in the conserved phenylalanine or tryptophan, so it likely reflects a read error. The rearrangement joins TRBV20-1 to TRBJ2-5; 7 bases map to TRBD2. The V gene end was trimmed by 3 bases and the J gene end by 2 bases; junction bases not matched to a gene: 3. The CDR3 contains 13 residues. Germline CDR1 is DFQATT and CDR2 is SNEGSKA (reference sequence). The CDR3 region has the DNA TGCAGTGCTAGTCCGGGGGGACAAGAGACCCAGTACTCC. Its protein is CSASPGGQETQYS.

About this clonotype: A read error may produce the germline difference seen at one junction end. The rearrangement joins TRBV20-1 to TRBJ2-1; D remains ambiguous. Per the germline V gene, CDR1 is DFQATT and CDR2 is SNEGSKA (reference sequence). This CDR3 contains 19 residues. The CDR3 nucleotides are TGCTGTGCTAGAGATCGAGGAAGCGCGAAAATAAACTCCTACAATGAGCAGTTCTTC. Translating gives CCARDRGSAKINSYNEQFF.

The chain joins TRBV5-5 to TRBJ1-5; D is unresolved. V dropped 4 bases and J dropped 2 bases, with 13 bases sitting between them. This CDR3 has 15 residues. CDR1 is SGHKS, CDR2 YYEKEE, per germline (reference sequence). The CDR3 reads CASSQSGSRNQPQHF. The CDR3 coding sequence is TGTGCCAGCAGCCAGTCCGGTTCTCGCAATCAGCCCCAGCATTTT.

The V and J genes are TRBV3-1 and TRBJ2-2; the D gene could be TRBD1 or TRBD2 (5 bases each). The V gene lost 3 bases and the J gene lost 14 bases, with 19 bases spanning the gap. The length of the CDR3 is 14 residues. Germline V gene sequence: CDR1 LGHDT, CDR2 YNNKEL (reference sequence). The CDR3 loop reads CASSHPQDWGILFF. CDR3 DNA sequence: TGTGCCAGCAGCCACCCACAGGACTGGGGGATCCTGTTTTTT.

CDR3 coding DNA: TGCAGCGTGAGGGGTCGTCTAGCGGGGATCACAGATACGCAGTATTTT. Its translation is CSVRGRLAGITDTQYF. The rearrangement links TRBV29-1 to TRBJ2-3, with 9 bases aligning to TRBD2. The V gene end was trimmed by 6 bases and the J gene end by 2 bases; junction bases not matched to a gene: 12. Germline CDR1 and CDR2: SQVTM and ANQGSEA. The CDR3 consists of 16 residues.

V gene TRBV20-1 combines with J gene TRBJ2-3, with 8 bases lining up with TRBD2. The CDR3 loop spans 18 amino acids. Germline V gene lookup returns CDR1 DFQATT and CDR2 SNEGSKA (reference sequence). The V segment lost 1 base and the J segment 2 bases; nucleotides outside the gene matches: 14. CDR3 region: CSARGGRYDSGITDTQYF. In DNA form, the CDR3 reads TGCAGTGCTAGAGGGGGAAGGTACGATAGCGGGATCACAGATACGCAGTATTTT.

V gene TRBV4-3 combines with J gene TRBJ1-2; 7 nucleotides align to TRBD1. Per germline, CDR1 LGHNA and CDR2 YSLEER. The junction had 9 bases not matched to a gene; V was cut back by 0 bases and J by 2 bases. The CDR3 has 17 amino acids. The CDR3 DNA reads as TGCGCCAGCAGCCAAGAAATTCCCGGGACAGAGAACTATGGCTACACCTTC. Encoded protein: CASSQEIPGTENYGYTF.

This clonotype was detected only once. As DNA, the CDR3 is TGCGCCAGCAGCATACCTGACCGCTACGAGCAGTACTTC. It yields the protein CASSIPDRYEQYF. J is TRBJ2-7 and V is TRBV5-1; D gene uncertain. The CDR3 covers 13 residues. Germline V CDR1 and CDR2: SGHRS, YFSETQ. V lost 4 bases to trimming and J lost 3 bases, with 11 bases between them.

There are many counts of this clonotype. The chain uses TRBV9 and TRBJ1-5; D is unclear. Trimming left V 0 bases short and J 6 bases short, with 10 bases between. The CDR3 has 14 residues. The germline V gene encodes CDR1 SGDLS and CDR2 YYNGEE. The CDR3 sequence is CASSVDGRAQPQHF. The CDR3 region has the DNA TGTGCCAGCAGCGTAGACGGTAGGGCTCAGCCCCAGCATTTT.

The genes are TRBV27 and TRBJ2-7; the D is unclear. Germline lookup yields CDR1 MNHEY and CDR2 SMNVEV (reference sequence). The ends were cut back, 1 base at V and 1 base at J, with 11 bases in the middle. There are 15 residues in the CDR3. The CDR3 reads CASSLLWDPSYEQYF. CDR3 nucleotide sequence: TGTGCCAGCAGTTTATTGTGGGATCCATCCTACGAGCAGTACTTC.

This chain uses TRBV12-3 or TRBV12-4 with TRBJ2-1; 9 nucleotides align to TRBD2. The CDR3 sequence is 13 residues long. After removal of 4 bases from V and 9 bases from J, the junction contained 4 bases not matched to a gene. The CDR3 loop reads CASSSTLAGEQFF. In nucleotides, the CDR3 is TGTGCCAGCAGTTCAACACTAGCGGGTGAGCAGTTCTTC.

The V call is TRBV29-1, the J call TRBJ1-1; D is possibly TRBD1 (6 bases). The CDR3 is 13 residues long. Germline CDR1 reads SQVTM; CDR2 reads ANQGSEA. V lost 7 bases, J lost 1 base, and 13 bases lay in between. The CDR3 loop reads CSGRQAQNTEAFF. CDR3 nucleotide sequence: TGCAGCGGCCGACAGGCGCAGAACACTGAAGCTTTCTTT.

J is TRBJ2-1 and V is TRBV11-1; maybe TRBD1 (5 bases). V lost 0 bases to trimming and J lost 5 bases, with 20 bases between them. Germline assignment: CDR1 SGHAT and CDR2 FQDESV (reference sequence). There are 18 residues in the CDR3. The CDR3 coding sequence is TGTGCCAGCAGCTTAGCGGTACCGTCGTCAGGGAAAGACAATGAGCAGTTCTTC. This sequence encodes CASSLAVPSSGKDNEQFF.

Many counts were recorded for this clonotype. This sequence joins TRBV20-1 and TRBJ2-3; possible D gene TRBD2, 5 bases. The V end lost 5 bases, the J end lost 2 bases, and 14 bases lay between the germline ends. Germline CDR1 is DFQATT and CDR2 is SNEGSKA (reference sequence). The CDR3 runs to 14 residues. This CDR3 is CSAYDYLNTDTQYF. The CDR3 DNA follows: TGCAGTGCTTACGACTACCTAAACACAGATACGCAGTATTTT.

The rearrangement uses TRBV27 and TRBJ1-2; the D gene is possibly TRBD1 (5 bases). The CDR3 runs to 14 residues. The V gene lost 5 bases and the J gene lost 4 bases, with 14 bases spanning the gap. Germline V lookup: CDR1 MNHEY, CDR2 SMNVEV (reference sequence). CDR3 sequence reads: CASSPFGGAYGYTF. CDR3 coding DNA: TGTGCCAGCAGTCCCTTCGGAGGGGCCTATGGCTACACCTTC.

The rearrangement links TRBV5-1 to TRBJ2-7; TRBD1 matches 7 bases. The CDR3 extends over 17 amino acids. The V and J ends lost 4 bases and 0 bases, in that order; junction bases with no gene match: 13. Germline values: CDR1 SGHRS, CDR2 YFSETQ. The CDR3 here is CASSGTQGTHISYEQYF. DNA of the CDR3: TGCGCCAGCAGCGGAACACAGGGGACCCATATCTCCTACGAGCAGTACTTC.

V and J are TRBV5-1 and TRBJ2-7; 9 bases fit TRBD2. In germline, CDR1 is SGHRS, CDR2 YFSETQ. J lost 4 bases, V lost 4 bases, and 6 bases had no gene match. The CDR3 sequence is 14 residues long. This CDR3 is CASSHSGSRYEQYF. CDR3 DNA sequence: TGCGCCAGCAGCCATAGCGGGAGTAGGTACGAGCAGTACTTC.

This chain connects TRBV6-1 to TRBJ2-1, with 9 bases identical to TRBD1. Germline V gene lookup returns CDR1 MNHNS and CDR2 SASEGT. The CDR3 contains 14 residues. V was clipped by 11 bases and J by 2 bases; unmatched bases: 7. The CDR3 DNA reads TGTGCCTGTACCCGGACAGGGGCCTACAATGAGCAGTTCTTC. Translated, it gives CACTRTGAYNEQFF.

The rearrangement links TRBV20-1 to TRBJ2-1, with D unresolved. The CDR3 extends over 11 amino acids. Trimming took off 2 bases at V and 8 bases at J, with 7 bases between the two ends. Germline V gene lookup returns CDR1 DFQATT and CDR2 SNEGSKA (reference sequence). CDR3 DNA: TGCAGTGCTAGATGGCGTGATGAGCAGTTCTTC. It specifies CSARWRDEQFF.

The chain has TRBV6-5 and TRBJ2-5, with 12 bases lining up with TRBD2. Germline V gives CDR1 MNHEY, CDR2 SVGAGI. V shed 0 bases, J shed 6 bases, and the junction held 5 bases outside the gene matches. This CDR3 region has 16 residues. CDR3 nucleotides: TGTGCCAGCAGTTACTCACTAGCGGGGGGTGACAAGACCCAGTACTTC. Translated, it gives CASSYSLAGGDKTQYF.

In its sample, this clonotype was seen a few times. This chain joins TRBV4-1 and TRBJ1-5; D call uncertain. The length of the CDR3 is 16 residues. The germline gives CDR1 MGHRA, CDR2 YSYEKL. V was trimmed by 1 base and J by 3 bases, leaving 13 bases between them. CDR3 sequence reads: CASSQVPSRPNQPQHF. CDR3 in DNA: TGCGCCAGCAGCCAAGTTCCAAGCAGGCCCAATCAGCCCCAGCATTTT.

This chain links TRBV28 with TRBJ2-3, with no clear D. CDR1 and CDR2 (germline): MDHEN, SYDVKM. The ends were cut back, 6 bases at V and 2 bases at J, with 12 bases in the middle. This CDR3 is 14 amino acids long. The CDR3 loop reads CASSRPKHTDTQYF. The DNA for the CDR3 is TGTGCCAGCAGCCGCCCCAAACACACAGATACGCAGTATTTT.

On this clonotype: A read error is possible here, since a much larger clone lies one base away. The chain is built from TRBV28 and TRBJ2-7; 13 nucleotides agree with TRBD2. CDR1 is MDHEN, CDR2 SYDVKM, per germline. There are 14 residues in the CDR3. The CDR3 loop is CASREGTSGNEPYF. CDR3 DNA: TGTGCCAGCAGGGAGGGGACTAGCGGGAACGAGCCGTACTTC.

The rearrangement links TRBV4-2 to TRBJ1-4; no definite D call. Trimming left V 0 bases short and J 5 bases short, with 13 bases between. This CDR3 contains 16 residues. CDR1 LGHNA and CDR2 YNFKEQ come from the germline V gene. CDR3 loop: CASSQDHWGRNEKLFF. CDR3 bases: TGTGCCAGCAGCCAAGATCATTGGGGAAGGAATGAAAAACTGTTTTTT.

The V gene is TRBV30, the J gene TRBJ1-4; D unclear. Germline values: CDR1 GTSNPN, CDR2 SVGIG (reference sequence). V gave up 6 bases and J gave up 8 bases, with 19 bases separating them. The CDR3 length is 14 residues. In DNA, the CDR3 is TGTGCCTGTTGCGGGAGAGTGGGGAGCGAAAAACTGTTTTTT. This codes for CACCGRVGSEKLFF.